These 26 T cell receptor beta chains share one sample of origin, sequenced in a study of CD8 T cells in Susac syndrome. RNA, at about 0.5 to 1 ug, was reverse transcribed with random hexamers. TCRdb analysed the immunoSEQ multiplex PCR reads with MiXCR anew, one entry per CDR3 protein. The data contain approximately 110,000 distinct CDR3 sequences, just under 95% of them singletons. Sequenced input: CD4+ T cells from PBMCs. These receptors were obtained from a human donor in good health.

A note on this clonotype: An end of the junction differs from the germline gene, which may be a read error. The rearrangement uses TRBV6-2 or TRBV6-3 and TRBJ1-1; weak D call: TRBD1 (6 bases). The CDR3 loop spans 11 amino acids. The germline V gene encodes CDR1 MNHEY and CDR2 SVGEGT. In DNA form, the CDR3 reads TGTGCCAGTGACTGGGGGGGCCACCCCTTTTTT. It encodes CASDWGGHPFF.

This sequence joins TRBV3-1 and TRBJ2-1; D assignment may be TRBD1 or TRBD2 (5 bases each). Germline loops: CDR1 LGHDT, CDR2 YNNKEL (reference sequence). The CDR3 length is 16 residues. V was clipped by 6 bases and J by 4 bases, with 19 bases between them. CDR3: CASSSFSVGVYNEQFF. As DNA, the CDR3 is TGTGCCAGCAGTTCCTTTAGTGTGGGGGTTTACAATGAGCAGTTCTTC.

The J gene is TRBJ1-4, the V gene TRBV18; possible D gene TRBD1, 5 bases. There are 15 residues in the CDR3. V was clipped by 3 bases and J by 10 bases, with 18 bases between them. Germline CDR1 reads KGHSH; CDR2 reads LQKENI. CDR3 nucleotide sequence: TGTGCCAGCTCACCGGACGCGTGGGGCCGAAGAAAACTGTTTTTT. Translation: CASSPDAWGRRKLFF. Variable domain in full (rest from reference TRBV18 and TRBJ1-4): NAGVMQNPRHLVRRRGQEARLRCSPMKGHSHVYWYRQLPEEGLKFMVYLQKENIIDESGMPKERFSAEFPKEGPSILRIQQVVRGDSAAYFCASSPDAWGRRKLFFGSGTQLSVL.

V usage is TRBV14 and J usage is TRBJ2-7, with TRBD1 matching over 7 bases. The CDR3 covers 17 residues. Germline values: CDR1 SGHDN, CDR2 FVKESK. Trimming at V came to 0 bases and at J to 5 bases, leaving 13 bases not matched to a gene. This CDR3 is CASSQDLKTGRSHEQYF. CDR3 in DNA: TGTGCCAGCAGCCAAGATTTGAAGACAGGGCGCTCTCACGAGCAGTACTTC.

This clonotype was detected only a few times. This sequence joins TRBV9 and TRBJ2-1; 10 nucleotides match TRBD2. This CDR3 has 16 amino acids. From germline, CDR1 is SGDLS and CDR2 YYNGEE. Trimming removed 0 bases from V and 7 bases from J; junction bases left unmatched: 7. CDR3 DNA sequence: TGTGCCAGCAGCGTAGATCCTAGCGGGAGTAGGAATGAGCAGTTCTTC. It translates to CASSVDPSGSRNEQFF.

This chain links TRBV12-3 or TRBV12-4 with TRBJ1-6, with unresolved D. This CDR3 region has 14 residues. Trimming cost V 4 bases and J 0 bases, with 4 bases left between them. The CDR3: CASSSSSYNSPLHF. CDR3 coding DNA: TGTGCCAGCAGTTCGAGCTCCTATAATTCACCCCTCCACTTT.

CDR3 bases: TGTGCCATCAGTGCGAGCTCCTACGAGCAGTACTTC. Translation: CAISASSYEQYF. This chain joins TRBV10-3 and TRBJ2-7; no definite D call. The CDR3 is made up of 12 amino acids. V lost 4 bases and J lost 0, with 4 bases in between. Per germline, CDR1 ENHRY and CDR2 SYGVKD.

The rearrangement links TRBV29-1 to TRBJ1-2, with D perhaps matching TRBD1 (5 bases). V was clipped by 4 bases and J by 4 bases, with 19 bases between them. The germline CDR1 and CDR2 sequences are SQVTM and ANQGSEA. The CDR3 runs 15 residues. CDR3 nucleotide sequence: TGCAGCGTTGTGGGTGCTCGACAGAACTTCTATGGCTACACCTTC. It codes for CSVVGARQNFYGYTF.

The rearrangement joins TRBV7-9 to TRBJ2-7, with 9 nucleotides matching TRBD2. The CDR3 sequence is 14 residues long. After removal of 7 bases from V and 5 bases from J, the junction contained 9 bases not matched to a gene. CDR1 and CDR2 (germline): SEHNR, FQNEAQ (reference sequence). DNA for the CDR3: TGTGCCAGCACCCTCTTAGCGGGAGCCCACGAGCAGTACTTC. Amino acid sequence: CASTLLAGAHEQYF. Filled out from reference TRBV7-9 and TRBJ2-7, the complete variable domain reads DTGVSQNPRHKITKRGQNVTFRCDPISEHNRLYWYRQTLGQGPEFLTYFQNEAQLEKSRLLSDRFSAERPKGSFSTLEIQRTEQGDSAMYLCASTLLAGAHEQYFGPGTRLTVT.

The rearrangement links TRBV7-9 to TRBJ2-7; D is unresolved. V was shortened by 5 bases and J by 1 base, with 9 bases between the two germline ends. The CDR3 totals 13 residues. Germline lookup yields CDR1 SEHNR and CDR2 FQNEAQ (reference sequence). CDR3 protein: CASSTAGSYEQYF. CDR3 in DNA: TGTGCCAGCAGCACCGCTGGTTCCTACGAGCAGTACTTC.

This clonotype was recorded only once. V gene TRBV20-1 combines with J gene TRBJ1-2; tentatively, D is TRBD1 (6 bases). Germline lookup yields CDR1 DFQATT and CDR2 SNEGSKA (reference sequence). Deletions cut 5 bases from V and 3 bases from J, with 16 bases between. The CDR3 runs to 14 residues. CDR3 DNA: TGCAGTGCTCAGGAGGGGGGTTGGGACTATGGCTACACCTTC. As protein: CSAQEGGWDYGYTF.

The chain uses TRBV30 and TRBJ1-2; a possible D gene is TRBD1 (5 bases). CDR1 and CDR2 from the germline V gene are GTSNPN and SVGIG (reference sequence). The CDR3 runs 13 residues. Trimming shortened V by 0 bases and J by 7 bases, and 12 bases separated the two germline ends. In nucleotides, the CDR3 is TGTGCCTGGAGTGTAAGCGCGGGGGGTGGCTACACCTTC. Encoded protein: CAWSVSAGGGYTF.

This clonotype was seen only once. The gene calls are TRBV7-2 and TRBJ2-4; D ambiguous. V dropped 6 bases and J dropped 5 bases, with 14 bases sitting between them. The CDR3 is 14 residues long. From germline, CDR1 is SGHTA and CDR2 FQGNSA. The CDR3 sequence is CASRPRVSENIQYF. The CDR3 DNA follows: TGTGCCAGCAGACCTAGGGTTTCCGAAAACATTCAGTACTTC.

As to this clonotype: Germline is not matched at one junction end, which may reflect a read error. This chain links TRBV7-7 with TRBJ1-2, with D unresolved. This CDR3 comprises 15 residues. Germline V gene data show CDR1 as SSHAT and CDR2 as FNYEAQ (reference sequence). CDR3 DNA sequence: TGTGCTAGCAGCTTAGAAGATGTCCCTTTCTATGGCTACACCTTC. It specifies CASSLEDVPFYGYTF.

This chain links TRBV11-3 with TRBJ2-7; D gene ambiguous. V shed 1 base and J shed 7 bases, with 11 bases lying between them. Germline CDR1 SGHNT, CDR2 YENEEA. CDR3 length equals 13 residues. CDR3 in amino acids: CASSLAARREQYF. The CDR3 DNA reads TGTGCCAGCAGCTTAGCGGCGAGGCGAGAGCAGTACTTC.

This rearrangement joins TRBV19 to TRBJ2-7, with TRBD2 matching over 8 bases. Trimming at V came to 4 bases and at J to 0 bases, leaving 5 bases not matched to a gene. The germline gives CDR1 LNHDA, CDR2 SQIVND (reference sequence). The CDR3 has 15 amino acids. Written as DNA, the CDR3 is TGTGCCAGTAGTACCGACAGCGGGAGCTCCTACGAGCAGTACTTC. It yields the protein CASSTDSGSSYEQYF.

V gene TRBV6-2 or TRBV6-3 combines with J gene TRBJ2-7, with TRBD2 matching 10 bases. Germline lookup yields CDR1 MNHEY and CDR2 SVGEGT. Unmatched junction bases numbered 9, after V lost 6 bases and J lost 4 bases. The CDR3 runs 15 residues. The CDR3 nucleotides are TGTGCCAGCAGAAAACTAGCGGGAAACGTTTACGAGCAGTACTTC. It is translated as CASRKLAGNVYEQYF.

The chain carries TRBV19 and TRBJ1-1; 7 bases align to TRBD1. V shed 3 bases, J shed 2 bases, and the junction held 9 bases outside the gene matches. In germline, CDR1 is LNHDA, CDR2 SQIVND (reference sequence). The CDR3 consists of 16 residues. In DNA, the CDR3 is TGTGCCAGTAGTATCAGGGGGAGGGGGAGCAACACTGAAGCTTTCTTT. This codes for CASSIRGRGSNTEAFF.

V is TRBV2 and J is TRBJ1-1, with 11 positions matching TRBD1. The CDR3 totals 15 residues. Per the germline V gene, CDR1 is SNHLY and CDR2 is FYNNEI. V shed 5 bases, J shed 2 bases, and the junction held 4 bases outside the gene matches. This chain's CDR3 is CASSLDRGHNTEAFF. The CDR3 bases are TGTGCCAGCAGTTTGGACAGGGGGCACAACACTGAAGCTTTCTTT.

V is TRBV4-3 and J is TRBJ2-5; TRBD2 might be the D (6 bases). The CDR3 loop spans 17 amino acids. Germline-derived CDR1 and CDR2 are LGHNA and YSLEER. The ends were cut back, 1 base at V and 6 bases at J, with 21 bases in the middle. The chain's CDR3 is CASSQVEFRGRVKTQYF. Here the CDR3 DNA reads TGCGCCAGCAGCCAAGTCGAATTTCGGGGGAGAGTAAAGACCCAGTACTTC.

The V and J genes are TRBV7-2 and TRBJ2-2; weak D call: TRBD2 (6 bases). The CDR3 covers 16 residues. Germline loops: CDR1 SGHTA, CDR2 FQGNSA. V lost 1 base and J 3 bases, leaving 12 bases between the germline ends. CDR3 residues: CASSLVSGSYTGELFF. The CDR3 DNA sequence: TGTGCCAGCAGCTTAGTCTCCGGGAGCTACACCGGGGAGCTGTTTTTT.

The chain links TRBV7-9 to TRBJ1-2; D gene ambiguous. The CDR3 contains 15 residues. With 0 bases removed from V and 4 bases from J, the gap between germline ends came to 12 bases. Germline CDR1 and CDR2: SEHNR and FQNEAQ (reference sequence). CDR3 region: CASSLADGSSYGYTF. The CDR3 DNA reads as TGTGCCAGCAGCTTAGCGGACGGAAGCTCCTATGGCTACACCTTC.

The chain recombines TRBV2 with TRBJ2-2, with D perhaps being TRBD1 or TRBD2 (7 bases each). Germline V gene sequence: CDR1 SNHLY, CDR2 FYNNEI. V lost 2 bases and J 0 bases, leaving 13 bases between the germline ends. This CDR3 comprises 17 residues. This chain's CDR3 is CASSEQGGLTNTGELFF. In nucleotides, the CDR3 is TGTGCCAGCAGTGAACAGGGGGGACTAACGAACACCGGGGAGCTGTTTTTT. Filled out from reference TRBV2 and TRBJ2-2, the complete variable domain reads EPEVTQTPSHQVTQMGQEVILRCVPISNHLYFYWYRQILGQKVEFLVSFYNNEISEKSEIFDDQFSVERPDGSNFTLKIRSTKLEDSAMYFCASSEQGGLTNTGELFFGEGSRLTVL.

The chain is built from TRBV29-1 and TRBJ2-7; D is ambiguous. Trimming removed 6 bases at V and 4 bases at J, with 19 bases between. The germline gives CDR1 SQVTM, CDR2 ANQGSEA. The CDR3 sequence is 14 residues long. The CDR3 nucleotides are TGCAGCGTCCCGGGCCCTGGGTTGGGGTACGAGCAGTACTTC. It codes for CSVPGPGLGYEQYF.

This chain uses TRBV5-8 with TRBJ2-2; no clear D gene. This CDR3 has 14 amino acids. V shed 7 bases and J shed 4 bases, with 14 bases lying between them. Germline CDR1 and CDR2: SGHTS and YDEGEE. CDR3 sequence: CASRSGSFTGELFF. The CDR3 nucleotides are TGTGCCAGCCGTAGTGGATCTTTCACCGGGGAGCTGTTTTTT.

The genes are TRBV7-2 and TRBJ1-5; the D gene is possibly TRBD1 (5 bases). V lost 8 bases to trimming and J lost 6 bases, with 11 bases between them. Germline CDR1 and CDR2: SGHTA and FQGNSA. The CDR3 extends over 12 amino acids. The CDR3 sequence: CASAPGSQPQHF. The DNA for the CDR3 is TGTGCCAGCGCCCCAGGGAGTCAGCCCCAGCATTTT.